A selection of T cell receptor beta chains follows, all from one sample in a study of blood T cell repertoires in COVID-19. TCRdb's table, derived via immunoSEQ multiplex PCR, lists solely in-frame clones and lacks some. This sample carries roughly 100,000 clones, roughly 80% of them seen once, and the ten largest clones take around 13%. The sequencing input was peripheral blood. The receptors come from a human donor in a cohort sampled during active COVID-19. Each CDR3 is given with its conserved first and last residue. A D gene is named only where the DNA matches it firmly. Only some rows state a clone size, as once, few, many or a class for expanded clones.

v_gene	j_gene	d_gene	abundance	CDR3aa	CDR3nt
TRBV12-5	TRBJ1-2	.	.	CASRGSGQGYTF	TGTGCTAGCCGGGGGTCGGGTCAAGGCTACACCTTC
TRBV4-2	TRBJ2-7	TRBD1	.	CASSPRGQGSEQYF	TGTGCCAGCAGCCCGAGGGGACAGGGCTCCGAGCAGTACTTC
TRBV2	TRBJ1-2	.	.	CASSEARRGPYGYTF	TGTGCCAGCAGTGAAGCGCGTAGGGGCCCCTATGGCTACACCTTC
TRBV5-6	TRBJ2-3	TRBD2	.	CASSLPGLAGGPVDTQYF	TGTGCCAGCAGCCTACCAGGACTAGCGGGGGGGCCGGTAGATACGCAGTATTTT
TRBV11-3	TRBJ2-3	.	.	CASSLTASTDTQYF	TGTGCCAGCAGCTTAACAGCTAGCACAGATACGCAGTATTTT
TRBV5-4	TRBJ2-7	.	.	CASSLAGQYSYEQYF	TGTGCCAGCAGCTTAGCAGGACAGTACTCCTACGAGCAGTACTTC
TRBV6-6	TRBJ2-2	TRBD1	.	CASRWLGQGTGELFF	TGTGCCAGCAGGTGGCTCGGACAGGGGACCGGGGAGCTGTTTTTT
TRBV24-1	TRBJ1-1	.	.	CATFAKRATEAFF	TGTGCCACCTTCGCAAAGAGGGCCACTGAAGCTTTCTTT
TRBV30	TRBJ1-1	.	.	CAWSVSFRDTEAFF	TGTGCCTGGAGCGTCTCATTCCGGGACACTGAAGCTTTCTTT
TRBV7-6	TRBJ1-4	.	.	CASRGKGVLSEKLFF	TGTGCCAGCAGAGGGAAGGGGGTATTAAGTGAAAAACTGTTTTTT
TRBV5-1	TRBJ2-2	.	.	CASSLADTGELFF	TGCGCCAGCAGCTTGGCGGACACCGGGGAGCTGTTTTTT
TRBV6-5	TRBJ2-7	TRBD2	few	CASSQRDYRDEQYF	TGTGCCAGCAGTCAGCGGGACTATCGGGACGAGCAGTACTTC
TRBV9	TRBJ2-2	.	.	CASSVIGGLGELFF	TGTGCCAGCAGCGTAATCGGGGGGCTCGGGGAGCTGTTTTTT
TRBV27	TRBJ1-6	TRBD1	once	CASSPRGRNSPLHF	TGTGCCAGCTCCCCCAGGGGGCGGAATTCACCCCTCCACTTT
TRBV21-1	TRBJ2-3	.	.	CASSKEGTDTQYF	TGTGCCAGCAGCAAAGAGGGGACAGATACGCAGTATTTT
TRBV9	TRBJ1-5	.	.	CASSVGQPNQPQHF	TGTGCCAGCAGCGTAGGACAGCCCAATCAGCCCCAGCATTTT
TRBV5-1	TRBJ2-5	TRBD2	once	CASSFQTSGARETQYF	TGCGCCAGCAGCTTCCAAACTAGCGGGGCAAGGGAGACCCAGTACTTC
TRBV10-3	TRBJ1-2	.	.	CAISDHVYGYTF	TGTGCCATCAGTGATCATGTCTATGGCTACACCTTC
TRBV19	TRBJ1-4	.	.	CASSHGGTNEKLFF	TGTGCCAGTAGCCATGGGGGCACTAATGAAAAACTGTTTTTT
TRBV7-6	TRBJ1-5	TRBD1	.	CASSLGTGNQPQHF	TGTGCCAGCAGCTTAGGGACAGGGAATCAGCCCCAGCATTTT